This T cell receptor beta chain originates from a study of prognosis after radiotherapy for stage I lung cancer. Multiplex PCR in two rounds served to amplify TCR beta CDR3 from genomic DNA. First-round PCR, the initial amplification, used primers specific to each TRBV and TRBJ gene. TCRdb independently ran MiXCR on the multiplex PCR reads; one entry per CDR3 protein. The table includes almost 40,000 distinct CDR3 sequences, approximately 25% detected once. Germline-derived CDR1 and CDR2 are SNHLY and FYNNEI. The CDR3 is 15 residues long. V lost 3 bases and J lost 2, with 10 bases in between. The TCR originated in a donor aged 50 or older with non-small cell lung cancer. The chain links TRBV2 to TRBJ1-4; TRBD1 is a possible D gene (5 bases). The sample in question was PBMCs, obtained before or after stereotactic body radiation therapy (not recorded which). CDR3 residues: CASSDLGTTNEKLFF. Written as DNA, the CDR3 is TGTGCCAGCAGTGACCTCGGGACGACTAATGAAAAACTGTTTTTT. Full variable domain (missing parts from reference TRBV2 and TRBJ1-4): EPEVTQTPSHQVTQMGQEVILRCVPISNHLYFYWYRQILGQKVEFLVSFYNNEISEKSEIFDDQFSVERPDGSNFTLKIRSTKLEDSAMYFCASSDLGTTNEKLFFGSGTQLSVL.